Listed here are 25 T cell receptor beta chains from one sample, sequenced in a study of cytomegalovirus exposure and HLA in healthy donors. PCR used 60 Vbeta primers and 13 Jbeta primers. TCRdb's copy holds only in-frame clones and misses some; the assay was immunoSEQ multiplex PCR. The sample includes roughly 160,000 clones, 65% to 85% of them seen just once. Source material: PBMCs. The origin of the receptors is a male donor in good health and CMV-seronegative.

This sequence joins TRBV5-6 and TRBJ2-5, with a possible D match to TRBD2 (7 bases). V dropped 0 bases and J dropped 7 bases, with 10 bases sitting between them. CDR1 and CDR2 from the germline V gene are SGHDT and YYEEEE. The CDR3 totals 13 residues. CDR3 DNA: TGTGCCAGCAGCTTGGGGGAGGGGGGGACCCAGTACTTC. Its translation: CASSLGEGGTQYF.

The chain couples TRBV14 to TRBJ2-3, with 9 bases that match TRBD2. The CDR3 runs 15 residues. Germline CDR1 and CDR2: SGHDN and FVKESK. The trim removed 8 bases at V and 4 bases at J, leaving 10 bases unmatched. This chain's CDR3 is CASAEWGLASDTQYF. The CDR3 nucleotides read TGTGCCAGCGCCGAATGGGGACTAGCCTCAGATACGCAGTATTTT.

The CDR3 reads CASSYDQGVGNQPQHF. CDR3 nucleotides: TGTGCCAGCAGTTACGATCAGGGTGTGGGCAATCAGCCCCAGCATTTT. This chain joins TRBV5-4 and TRBJ1-5, with D tentatively TRBD1 (5 bases). Germline lookup yields CDR1 SGHNT and CDR2 YYREEE (reference sequence). The CDR3 totals 16 residues. V lost 5 bases and J 2 bases, leaving 17 bases between the germline ends. Full variable domain (remainder filled in from reference TRBV5-4 and TRBJ1-5): ETGVTQSPTHLIKTRGQQVTLRCSSQSGHNTVSWYQQALGQGPQFIFQYYREEENGRGNFPPRFSGLQFPNYSSELNVNALELDDSALYLCASSYDQGVGNQPQHFGDGTRLSIL.

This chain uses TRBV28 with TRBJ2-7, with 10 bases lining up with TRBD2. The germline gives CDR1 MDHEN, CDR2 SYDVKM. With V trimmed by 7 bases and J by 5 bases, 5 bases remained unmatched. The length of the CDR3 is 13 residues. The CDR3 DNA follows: TGTGCCAGCACACTAGCGGGAAACAACGAGCAGTACTTC. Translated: CASTLAGNNEQYF.

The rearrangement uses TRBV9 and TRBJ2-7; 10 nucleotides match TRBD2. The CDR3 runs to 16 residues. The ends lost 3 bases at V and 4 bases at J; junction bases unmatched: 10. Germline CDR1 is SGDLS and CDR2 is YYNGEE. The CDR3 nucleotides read TGTGCCAGCAGCGCCGGACTAGCGGACCTTGGATACGAGCAGTACTTC. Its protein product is CASSAGLADLGYEQYF.

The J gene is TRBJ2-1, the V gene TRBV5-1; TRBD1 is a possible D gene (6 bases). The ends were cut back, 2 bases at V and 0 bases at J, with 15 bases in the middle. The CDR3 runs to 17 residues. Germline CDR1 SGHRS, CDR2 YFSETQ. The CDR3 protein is CASSFRTVRSSYNEQFF. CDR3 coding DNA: TGCGCCAGCAGCTTCAGGACAGTGAGAAGCTCCTACAATGAGCAGTTCTTC.

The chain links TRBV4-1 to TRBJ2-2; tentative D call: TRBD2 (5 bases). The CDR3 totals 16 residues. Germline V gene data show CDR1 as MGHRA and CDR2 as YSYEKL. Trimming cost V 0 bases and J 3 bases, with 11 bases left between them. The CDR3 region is CASSQDPAAYTGELFF. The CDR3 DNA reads TGCGCCAGCAGCCAAGACCCAGCGGCCTACACCGGGGAGCTGTTTTTT.

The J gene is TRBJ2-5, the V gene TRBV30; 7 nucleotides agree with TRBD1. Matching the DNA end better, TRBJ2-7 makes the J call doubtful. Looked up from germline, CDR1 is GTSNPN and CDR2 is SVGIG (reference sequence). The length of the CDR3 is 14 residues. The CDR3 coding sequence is TGTGCCTGGAGTAGGGGGACAGCTACCTACGAGCAGTACTTC. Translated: CAWSRGTATYEQYF.

The CDR3 sequence is CASRAGLAGDEQFF. In nucleotides, the CDR3 is TGTGCCAGCAGAGCGGGACTAGCCGGCGATGAGCAGTTCTTC. This chain uses TRBV6-6 with TRBJ2-1; TRBD2 agrees at 9 bases. In germline, CDR1 is MNHNY, CDR2 SVGAGI (reference sequence). CDR3 length: 14 residues. Trimming removed 6 bases from V and 8 bases from J; junction bases left unmatched: 8.

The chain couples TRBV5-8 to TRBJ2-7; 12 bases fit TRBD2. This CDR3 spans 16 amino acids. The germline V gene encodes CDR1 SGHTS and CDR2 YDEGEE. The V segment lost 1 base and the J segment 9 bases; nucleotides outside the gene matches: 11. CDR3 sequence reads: CASSLQTSGSVFGQYF. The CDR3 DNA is TGTGCCAGCAGCTTGCAGACTAGCGGGAGCGTGTTTGGGCAGTACTTC.

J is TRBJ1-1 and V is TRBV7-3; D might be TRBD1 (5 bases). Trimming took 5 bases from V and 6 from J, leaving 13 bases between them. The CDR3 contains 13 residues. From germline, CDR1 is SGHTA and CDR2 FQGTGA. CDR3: CASSRSGGAEAFF. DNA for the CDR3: TGTGCCAGCAGCCGATCTGGGGGGGCTGAAGCTTTCTTT.

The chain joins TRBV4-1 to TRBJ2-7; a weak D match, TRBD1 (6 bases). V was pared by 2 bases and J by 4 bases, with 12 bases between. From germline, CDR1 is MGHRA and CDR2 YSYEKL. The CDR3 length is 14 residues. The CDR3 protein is CASSQTGLGYEQYF. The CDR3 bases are TGCGCCAGCAGCCAAACAGGGCTTGGGTACGAGCAGTACTTC.

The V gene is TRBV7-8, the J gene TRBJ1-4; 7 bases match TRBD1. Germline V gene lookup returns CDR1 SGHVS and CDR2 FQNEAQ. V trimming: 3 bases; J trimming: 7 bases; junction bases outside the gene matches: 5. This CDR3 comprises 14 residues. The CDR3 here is CASSLVGGFEKLFF. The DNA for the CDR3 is TGTGCCAGCAGCTTGGTAGGGGGCTTTGAAAAACTGTTTTTT.

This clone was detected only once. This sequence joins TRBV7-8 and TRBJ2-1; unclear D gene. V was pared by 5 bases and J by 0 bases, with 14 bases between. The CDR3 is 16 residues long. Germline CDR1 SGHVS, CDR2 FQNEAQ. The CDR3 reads CASSPSQPSSYNEQFF. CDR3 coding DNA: TGTGCCAGCAGCCCCAGTCAACCAAGCTCCTACAATGAGCAGTTCTTC.

CDR3 nucleotides: TGTGCCAGCAGAGCCGGACTAGCGGGAGACTACGAGCAGTACTTC. Residues: CASRAGLAGDYEQYF. The chain is built from TRBV6-1 and TRBJ2-7, with TRBD2 identical over 13 bases. V shed 6 bases and J 3 bases; nucleotides not matched to a gene: 5. CDR1 and CDR2 (germline): MNHNS, SASEGT. The CDR3 has 15 amino acids.

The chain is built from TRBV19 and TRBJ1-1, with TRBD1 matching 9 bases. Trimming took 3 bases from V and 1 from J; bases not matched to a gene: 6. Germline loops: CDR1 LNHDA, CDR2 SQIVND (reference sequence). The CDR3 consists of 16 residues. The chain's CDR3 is CASSIGDRAPNTEAFF. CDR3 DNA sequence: TGTGCCAGTAGTATTGGGGACAGGGCCCCGAACACTGAAGCTTTCTTT.

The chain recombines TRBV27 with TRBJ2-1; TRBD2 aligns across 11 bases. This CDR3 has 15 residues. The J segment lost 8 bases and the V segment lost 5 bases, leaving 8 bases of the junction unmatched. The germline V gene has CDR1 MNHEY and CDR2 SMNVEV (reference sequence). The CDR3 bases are TGTGCCAGCAGTACATTAGCGGGAGGGCGGGATGAGCAGTTCTTC. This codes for CASSTLAGGRDEQFF.

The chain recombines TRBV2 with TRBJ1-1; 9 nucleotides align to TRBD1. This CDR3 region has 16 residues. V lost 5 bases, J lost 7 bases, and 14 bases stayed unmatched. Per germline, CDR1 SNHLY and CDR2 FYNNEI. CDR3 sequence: CASSSQGAGRVCEAFF. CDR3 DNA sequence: TGTGCCAGCAGTTCACAGGGGGCTGGGAGGGTCTGTGAAGCTTTCTTT.

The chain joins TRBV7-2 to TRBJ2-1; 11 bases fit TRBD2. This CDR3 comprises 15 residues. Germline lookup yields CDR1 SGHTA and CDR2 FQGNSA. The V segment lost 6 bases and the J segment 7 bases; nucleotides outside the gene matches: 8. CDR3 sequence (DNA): TGTGCCAGCAGGTCCCTAGCGGGGGGAATAAATGAGCAGTTCTTC. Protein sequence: CASRSLAGGINEQFF. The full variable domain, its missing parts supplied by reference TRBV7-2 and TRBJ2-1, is GAGVSQSPSNKVTEKGKDVELRCDPISGHTALYWYRQSLGQGLEFLIYFQGNSAPDKSGLPSDRFSAERTGGSVSTLTIQRTQQEDSAVYLCASRSLAGGINEQFFGPGTRLTVL.

CDR3 in DNA: TGTGCCAGCAGCCGGACAGGGGGAGAGACCCAGTACTTC. Amino acid sequence: CASSRTGGETQYF. This chain joins TRBV9 and TRBJ2-5; 10 bases agree with TRBD1. The CDR3 is 13 residues long. Unmatched junction bases numbered 1, after V lost 4 bases and J lost 4 bases. Germline CDR1 SGDLS, CDR2 YYNGEE.

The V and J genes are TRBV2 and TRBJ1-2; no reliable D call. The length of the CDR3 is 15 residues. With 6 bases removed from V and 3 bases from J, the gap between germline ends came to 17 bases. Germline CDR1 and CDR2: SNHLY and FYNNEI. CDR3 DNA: TGTGCCAGCAGCCCCTCTCCGAGGGAGGACTATGGCTACACCTTC. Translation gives CASSPSPREDYGYTF.

The CDR3 sequence: CASSLAGNFGNTIYF. The CDR3 DNA sequence: TGTGCCAGCAGCTTAGCAGGGAACTTTGGAAACACCATATATTTT. The chain has TRBV11-2 and TRBJ1-3; weak D call: TRBD1 (5 bases). The CDR3 sequence is 15 residues long. The V end was cut by 1 base, the J end by 3 bases, with 10 bases between. Looked up from germline, CDR1 is SGHAT and CDR2 is FQNNGV.

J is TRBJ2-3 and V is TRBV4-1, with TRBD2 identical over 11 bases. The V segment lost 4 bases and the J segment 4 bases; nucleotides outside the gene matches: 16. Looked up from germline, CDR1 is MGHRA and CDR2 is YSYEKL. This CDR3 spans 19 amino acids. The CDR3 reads CASSPLTRTSGPGADTQYF. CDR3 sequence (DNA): TGCGCCAGCAGCCCCCTTACAAGGACTAGCGGGCCAGGGGCAGATACGCAGTATTTT.

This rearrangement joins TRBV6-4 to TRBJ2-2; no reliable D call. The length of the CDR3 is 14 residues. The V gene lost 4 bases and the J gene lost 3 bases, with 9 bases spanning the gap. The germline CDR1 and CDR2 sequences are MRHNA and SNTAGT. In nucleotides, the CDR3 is TGTGCCAGCAGTGCTGAGATGGACACCGGGGAGCTGTTTTTT. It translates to CASSAEMDTGELFF.

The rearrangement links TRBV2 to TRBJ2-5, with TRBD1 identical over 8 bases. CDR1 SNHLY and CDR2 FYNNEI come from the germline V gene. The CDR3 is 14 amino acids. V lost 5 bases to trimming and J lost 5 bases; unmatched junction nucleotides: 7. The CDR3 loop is CASSTDRGSETQYF. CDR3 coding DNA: TGTGCCAGCAGTACCGACAGGGGAAGCGAGACCCAGTACTTC.